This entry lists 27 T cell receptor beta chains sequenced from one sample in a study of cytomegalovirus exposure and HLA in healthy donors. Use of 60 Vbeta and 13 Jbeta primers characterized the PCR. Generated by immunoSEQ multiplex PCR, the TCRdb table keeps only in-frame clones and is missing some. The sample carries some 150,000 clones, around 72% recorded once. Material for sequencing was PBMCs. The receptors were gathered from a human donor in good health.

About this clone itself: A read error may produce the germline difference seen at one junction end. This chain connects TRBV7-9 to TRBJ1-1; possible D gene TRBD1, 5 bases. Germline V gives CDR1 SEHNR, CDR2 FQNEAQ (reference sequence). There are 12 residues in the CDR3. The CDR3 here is CSSSGGGTEAFF. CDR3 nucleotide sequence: TGTTCCAGCAGCGGGGGGGGAACTGAAGCTTTCTTT.

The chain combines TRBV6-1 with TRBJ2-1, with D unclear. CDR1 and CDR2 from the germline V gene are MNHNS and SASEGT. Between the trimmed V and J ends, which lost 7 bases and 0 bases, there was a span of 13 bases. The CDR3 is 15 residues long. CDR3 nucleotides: TGTGCCAGCAAGTCAGGTATATTCTCCTACAATGAGCAGTTCTTC. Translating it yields CASKSGIFSYNEQFF.

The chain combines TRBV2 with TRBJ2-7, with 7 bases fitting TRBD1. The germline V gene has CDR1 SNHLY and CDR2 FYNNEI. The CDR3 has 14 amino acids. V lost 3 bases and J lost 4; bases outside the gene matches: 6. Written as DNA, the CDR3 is TGTGCCAGCAGTGATGGGGACAGTCCGTACGAGCAGTACTTC. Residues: CASSDGDSPYEQYF.

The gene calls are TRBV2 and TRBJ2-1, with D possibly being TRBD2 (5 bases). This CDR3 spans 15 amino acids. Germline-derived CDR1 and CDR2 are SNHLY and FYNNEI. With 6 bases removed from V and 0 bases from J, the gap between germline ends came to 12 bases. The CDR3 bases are TGTGCCAGCAGAAATAGCGCGAGCTCCTACAATGAGCAGTTCTTC. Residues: CASRNSASSYNEQFF.

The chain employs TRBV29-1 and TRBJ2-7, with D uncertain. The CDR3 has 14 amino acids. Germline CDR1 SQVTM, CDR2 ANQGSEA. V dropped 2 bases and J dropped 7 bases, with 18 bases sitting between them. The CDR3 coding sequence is TGCAGCGTTGAAATCCTGAGCTCCCCGTCGGAGCAGTACTTC. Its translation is CSVEILSSPSEQYF.

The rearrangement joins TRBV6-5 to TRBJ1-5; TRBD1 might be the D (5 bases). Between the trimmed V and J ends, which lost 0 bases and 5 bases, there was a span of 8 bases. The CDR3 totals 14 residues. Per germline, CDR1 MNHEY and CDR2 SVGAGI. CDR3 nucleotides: TGTGCCAGCAGTTACTCGGGGCAGGATCAGCCCCAGCATTTT. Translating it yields CASSYSGQDQPQHF.

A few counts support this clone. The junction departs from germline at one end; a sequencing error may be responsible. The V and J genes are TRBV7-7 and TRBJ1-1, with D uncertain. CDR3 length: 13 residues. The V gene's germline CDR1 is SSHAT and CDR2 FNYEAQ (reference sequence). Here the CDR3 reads CASSLVRVAEAFF. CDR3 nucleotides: TGTGCTAGCAGCTTAGTCCGCGTAGCTGAAGCTTTCTTT.

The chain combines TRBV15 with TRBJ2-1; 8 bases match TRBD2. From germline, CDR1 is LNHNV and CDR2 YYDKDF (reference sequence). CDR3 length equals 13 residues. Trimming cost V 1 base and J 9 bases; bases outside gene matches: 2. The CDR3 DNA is TGTGCCACCAGCAGAGCCCGGGGGGGTGAGCAGTTCTTC. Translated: CATSRARGGEQFF.

CDR3 residues: CASSFGGGTEAFF. In DNA form, the CDR3 reads TGTGCCAGCAGCTTCGGAGGTGGCACTGAAGCTTTCTTT. The V gene is TRBV5-6, the J gene TRBJ1-1; D remains ambiguous. This CDR3 has 13 residues. Deletions cut 2 bases from V and 4 bases from J, with 9 bases between. The germline V gene encodes CDR1 SGHDT and CDR2 YYEEEE. The full variable domain, its missing parts supplied by reference TRBV5-6 and TRBJ1-1, is DAGVTQSPTHLIKTRGQQVTLRCSPKSGHDTVSWYQQALGQGPQFIFQYYEEEERQRGNFPDRFSGHQFPNYSSELNVNALLLGDSALYLCASSFGGGTEAFFGQGTRLTVV.

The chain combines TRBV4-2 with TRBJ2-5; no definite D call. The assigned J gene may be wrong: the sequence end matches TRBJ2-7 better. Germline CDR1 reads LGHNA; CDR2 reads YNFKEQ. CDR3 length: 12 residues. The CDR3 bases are TGTGCCAGCAGCCCAGACAACTACGAGCAGTACTTC. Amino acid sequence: CASSPDNYEQYF.

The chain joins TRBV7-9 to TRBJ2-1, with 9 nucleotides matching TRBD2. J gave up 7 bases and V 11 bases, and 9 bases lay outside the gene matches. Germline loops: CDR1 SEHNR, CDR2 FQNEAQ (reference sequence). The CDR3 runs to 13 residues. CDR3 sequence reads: CAGLPSGKNEQFF. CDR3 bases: TGTGCCGGCCTCCCTAGCGGGAAGAATGAGCAGTTCTTC.

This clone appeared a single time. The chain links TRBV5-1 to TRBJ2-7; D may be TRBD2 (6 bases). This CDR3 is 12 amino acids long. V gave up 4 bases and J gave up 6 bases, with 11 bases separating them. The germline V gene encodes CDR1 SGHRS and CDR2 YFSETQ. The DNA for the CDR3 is TGCGCCAGCAGCCTTCTAGCGCGCGAGCAGTACTTC. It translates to CASSLLAREQYF.

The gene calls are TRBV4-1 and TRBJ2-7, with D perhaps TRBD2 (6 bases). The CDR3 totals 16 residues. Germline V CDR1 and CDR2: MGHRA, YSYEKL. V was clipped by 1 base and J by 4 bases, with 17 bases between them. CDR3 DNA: TGCGCCAGCAGCCAAGTCTGGGGGGAGGTGGGTTACGAGCAGTACTTC. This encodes CASSQVWGEVGYEQYF.

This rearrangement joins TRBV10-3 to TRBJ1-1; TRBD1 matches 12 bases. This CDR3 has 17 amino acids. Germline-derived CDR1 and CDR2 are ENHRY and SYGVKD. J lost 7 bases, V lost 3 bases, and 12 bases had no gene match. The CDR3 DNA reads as TGTGCCATCAGTGACTCCGGGACAGGGGGCGATGAGGATGAAGCTTTCTTT. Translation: CAISDSGTGGDEDEAFF.

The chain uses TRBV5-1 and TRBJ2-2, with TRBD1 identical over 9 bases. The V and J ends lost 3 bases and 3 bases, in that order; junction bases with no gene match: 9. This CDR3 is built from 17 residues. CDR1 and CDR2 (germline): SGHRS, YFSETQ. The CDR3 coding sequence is TGCGCCAGCAGCTCAACTGGACAGGGGTTGGACACCGGGGAGCTGTTTTTT. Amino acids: CASSSTGQGLDTGELFF.

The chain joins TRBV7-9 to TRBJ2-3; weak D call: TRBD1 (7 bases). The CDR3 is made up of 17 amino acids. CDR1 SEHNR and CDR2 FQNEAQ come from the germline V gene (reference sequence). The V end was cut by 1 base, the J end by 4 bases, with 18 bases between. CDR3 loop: CASSLEVRQGGPDTQYF. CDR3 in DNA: TGTGCCAGCAGCTTAGAGGTGCGCCAGGGGGGCCCAGATACGCAGTATTTT.

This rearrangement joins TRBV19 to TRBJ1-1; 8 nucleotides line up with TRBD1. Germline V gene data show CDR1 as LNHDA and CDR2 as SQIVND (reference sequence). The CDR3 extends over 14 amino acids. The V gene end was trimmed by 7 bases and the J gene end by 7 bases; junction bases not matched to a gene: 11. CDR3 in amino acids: CASTVIPGGGEAFF. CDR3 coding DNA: TGTGCCAGTACCGTTATTCCAGGGGGCGGTGAAGCTTTCTTT.

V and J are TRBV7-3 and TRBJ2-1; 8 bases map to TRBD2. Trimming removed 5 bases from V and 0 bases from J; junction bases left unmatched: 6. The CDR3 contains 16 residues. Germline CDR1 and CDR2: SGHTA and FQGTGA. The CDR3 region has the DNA TGTGCCAGCAGCAAGACTAGCGAGAGCTCCTACAATGAGCAGTTCTTC. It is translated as CASSKTSESSYNEQFF.

Written as DNA, the CDR3 is TGTGCCACTCACGGGACTAGCGCAAACAATGAGCAGTTCTTC. This sequence encodes CATHGTSANNEQFF. The rearrangement links TRBV10-3 to TRBJ2-1; 10 positions match TRBD2. The germline V gene encodes CDR1 ENHRY and CDR2 SYGVKD. CDR3 length: 14 residues. Unmatched junction bases numbered 8, after V lost 10 bases and J lost 5 bases.

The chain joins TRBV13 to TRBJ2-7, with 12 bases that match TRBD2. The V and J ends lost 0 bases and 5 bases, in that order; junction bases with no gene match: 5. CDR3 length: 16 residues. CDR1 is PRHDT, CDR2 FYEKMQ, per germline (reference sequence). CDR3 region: CASSLGTSGGIDEQYF. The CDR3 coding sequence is TGTGCCAGCAGCTTAGGAACTAGCGGGGGGATCGACGAGCAGTACTTC.

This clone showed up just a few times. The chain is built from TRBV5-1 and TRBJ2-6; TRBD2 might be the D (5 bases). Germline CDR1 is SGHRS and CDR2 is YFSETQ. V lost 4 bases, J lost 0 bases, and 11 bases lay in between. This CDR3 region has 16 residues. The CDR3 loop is CASSLGVSSGANVLTF. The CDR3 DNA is TGCGCCAGCAGCCTGGGAGTTAGCTCTGGGGCCAACGTCCTGACTTTC. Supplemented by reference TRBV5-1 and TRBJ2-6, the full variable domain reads KAGVTQTPRYLIKTRGQQVTLSCSPISGHRSVSWYQQTPGQGLQFLFEYFSETQRNKGNFPGRFSGRQFSNSRSEMNVSTLELGDSALYLCASSLGVSSGANVLTFGAGSRLTVL.

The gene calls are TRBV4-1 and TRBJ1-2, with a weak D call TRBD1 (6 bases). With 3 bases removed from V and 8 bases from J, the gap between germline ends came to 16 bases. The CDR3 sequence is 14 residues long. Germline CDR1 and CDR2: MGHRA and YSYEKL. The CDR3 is CASSHIQGVGGYTF. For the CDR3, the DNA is TGCGCCAGCAGCCACATACAGGGCGTAGGCGGCTACACCTTC.

The CDR3 sequence is CARPGQGSYEQYF. CDR3 DNA: TGCGCCAGGCCGGGACAGGGGTCCTACGAGCAGTACTTC. This sequence joins TRBV5-1 and TRBJ2-7; the match to TRBD1 covers 10 bases. With V trimmed by 8 bases and J by 1 base, 3 bases remained unmatched. The CDR3 consists of 13 residues. Germline V lookup: CDR1 SGHRS, CDR2 YFSETQ.

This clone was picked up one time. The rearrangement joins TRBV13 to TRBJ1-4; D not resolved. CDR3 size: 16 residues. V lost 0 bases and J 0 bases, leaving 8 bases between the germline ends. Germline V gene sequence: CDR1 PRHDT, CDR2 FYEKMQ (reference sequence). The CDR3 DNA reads TGTGCCAGCAGCTTAGGGTCAGATACAACTAATGAAAAACTGTTTTTT. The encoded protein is CASSLGSDTTNEKLFF. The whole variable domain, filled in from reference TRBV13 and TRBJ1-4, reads AAGVIQSPRHLIKEKRETATLKCYPIPRHDTVYWYQQGPGQDPQFLISFYEKMQSDKGSIPDRFSAQQFSDYHSELNMSSLELGDSALYFCASSLGSDTTNEKLFFGSGTQLSVL.

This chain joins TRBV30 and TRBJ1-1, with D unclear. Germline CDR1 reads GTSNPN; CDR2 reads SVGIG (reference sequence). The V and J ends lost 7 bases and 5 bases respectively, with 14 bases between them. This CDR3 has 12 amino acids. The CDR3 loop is CAYSRWSTEAFF. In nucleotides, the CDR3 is TGTGCCTATTCGAGGTGGAGTACTGAAGCTTTCTTT.

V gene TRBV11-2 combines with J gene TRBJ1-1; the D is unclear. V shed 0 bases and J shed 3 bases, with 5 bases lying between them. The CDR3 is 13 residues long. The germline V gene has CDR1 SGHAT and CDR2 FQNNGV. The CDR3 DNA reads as TGTGCCAGCAGCTTAGATGCGGACACTGAAGCTTTCTTT. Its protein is CASSLDADTEAFF.

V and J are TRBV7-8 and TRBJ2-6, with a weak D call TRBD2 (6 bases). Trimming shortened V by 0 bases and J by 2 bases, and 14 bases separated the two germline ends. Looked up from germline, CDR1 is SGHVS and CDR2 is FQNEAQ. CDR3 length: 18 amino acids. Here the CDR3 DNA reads TGTGCCAGCAGCTTAGCCCAGACTAGACTAACTGGGGCCAACGTCCTGACTTTC. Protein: CASSLAQTRLTGANVLTF.